One and the same sample provided the 20 T cell receptor beta chains below, sequenced in a study of T cells after posttransplantation cyclophosphamide (dated by TCRdb to the mid-2010s). Receptor amplification or capture employed the immunoSEQ multiplex PCR assay. TCRdb obtained this table from immuneACCESS and retained in-frame rearrangements with V and J assigned. These tables miss some clones; where compared with another copy, unresolved V genes account for less than half of the shortfall, and the remainder is unexplained. With around 35,000 clones recorded, this sample contains no clone counted only once. The top ten clonotypes cover approximately 5.9% of the sample. The sequencing input was PBMCs. Every receptor here comes from a man between 25 and 39 years old in good health and a related stem cell transplant donor.

This clone was detected many times. This chain's CDR3 is CASSLGQPANQPQHF. The CDR3 DNA reads as TGTGCCAGCAGCTTGGGACAGCCCGCCAATCAGCCCCAGCATTTT. The V and J genes are TRBV6-1 and TRBJ1-5; TRBD1 agrees at 7 bases. CDR1 is MNHNS and CDR2 is SASEGT in the germline V gene. This CDR3 is built from 15 residues. V was pared by 6 bases and J by 3 bases, with 8 bases of the junction left unmatched.

This clone came up many times. The chain couples TRBV28 to TRBJ1-2; 8 nucleotides match TRBD1. This CDR3 comprises 14 residues. Per the germline V gene, CDR1 is MDHEN and CDR2 is SYDVKM. V gave up 6 bases and J gave up 5 bases; unmatched junction bases: 8. The CDR3 loop reads CASSHRTGSYGYTF. The CDR3 coding sequence is TGTGCCAGCAGCCATAGGACAGGGTCTTATGGCTACACCTTC.

This clone was recorded at least ten times. The rearrangement uses TRBV9 and TRBJ2-5, with D possibly being TRBD2 (7 bases). The V end lost 0 bases, the J end lost 4 bases, and 13 bases lay between the germline ends. There are 15 residues in the CDR3. Germline-derived CDR1 and CDR2 are SGDLS and YYNGEE. CDR3 protein: CASSVERGGLETQYF. CDR3 nucleotides: TGTGCCAGCAGCGTAGAGAGGGGGGGGTTAGAGACCCAGTACTTC.

The chain carries TRBV9 and TRBJ1-2; a possible D gene is TRBD1 (5 bases). Trimming stripped 3 bases from V and 5 bases from J, with 11 bases between. The CDR3 is 13 amino acids. CDR1 and CDR2 from the germline V gene are SGDLS and YYNGEE. The chain's CDR3 is CASSAQGRYGYTF. The CDR3 DNA follows: TGTGCCAGCAGCGCTCAGGGAAGGTATGGCTACACCTTC.

This rearrangement joins TRBV12-3 or TRBV12-4 to TRBJ2-2, with 10 bases that match TRBD1. J lost 1 base, V lost 5 bases, and 4 bases had no gene match. CDR3 length: 16 amino acids. CDR3 bases: TGTGCCAGCAGTAGACGGACAGGGGGGAACACCGGGGAGCTGTTTTTT. Its protein is CASSRRTGGNTGELFF.

This clone was seen at least ten times. V is TRBV24-1 and J is TRBJ2-6; the match to TRBD1 covers 8 bases. V trimming: 4 bases; J trimming: 0 bases; junction bases outside the gene matches: 10. Per germline, CDR1 KGHDR and CDR2 SFDVKD. CDR3 size: 19 residues. DNA of the CDR3: TGTGCCACCAGTGACCCGGGGGACAGGATCAGCTCTGGGGCCAACGTCCTGACTTTC. This gives the protein CATSDPGDRISSGANVLTF.

This clone was counted many times. V and J are TRBV12-3 or TRBV12-4 and TRBJ1-5; D remains unclear. The V and J ends lost 5 bases and 1 base respectively, with 9 bases between them. The CDR3 has 14 residues. The CDR3 reads CASSPGGSNQPQHF. The CDR3 DNA follows: TGTGCCAGCAGTCCAGGAGGGAGCAATCAGCCCCAGCATTTT.

This clone was detected only a few times. This sequence joins TRBV6-4 and TRBJ2-3; 10 nucleotides match TRBD2. V gave up 6 bases and J gave up 4 bases; unmatched junction bases: 7. Per the germline V gene, CDR1 is MRHNA and CDR2 is SNTAGT. The CDR3 loop spans 15 amino acids. The CDR3: CASSPSGGSADTQYF. Written as DNA, the CDR3 is TGTGCCAGCAGCCCTAGCGGGGGATCGGCAGATACGCAGTATTTT.

This clone was seen at least ten times. The rearrangement joins TRBV7-3 to TRBJ1-6, with 11 positions matching TRBD1. The CDR3 runs to 16 residues. The trim removed 3 bases at V and 6 bases at J, leaving 4 bases unmatched. The germline CDR1 and CDR2 sequences are SGHTA and FQGTGA. The CDR3 spells CASSFRGQGVNSPLHF. The CDR3 DNA sequence: TGTGCCAGCAGCTTCAGGGGACAGGGGGTTAATTCACCCCTCCACTTT.

The table lists this clone with a few counts. The genes are TRBV30 and TRBJ1-4; weak D call: TRBD1 (6 bases). CDR1 GTSNPN and CDR2 SVGIG come from the germline V gene (reference sequence). V gave up 7 bases and J gave up 3 bases, with 15 bases separating them. The CDR3 covers 14 residues. The CDR3 is CALGTGQPNEKLFF. CDR3 DNA sequence: TGTGCCTTGGGAACAGGGCAGCCTAATGAAAAACTGTTTTTT.

This clone has ten or more counts. The rearrangement joins TRBV19 to TRBJ2-7; a weak D match, TRBD1 (5 bases). The CDR3 loop spans 15 amino acids. Germline values: CDR1 LNHDA, CDR2 SQIVND (reference sequence). V lost 5 bases and J 7 bases, leaving 21 bases between the germline ends. DNA of the CDR3: TGTGCCAGTAGTCCAGGGTCGGGCCAAGGGTGGGAGCAGTACTTC. Its translation: CASSPGSGQGWEQYF.

This clone was counted many times. The chain joins TRBV5-1 to TRBJ1-2, with D tentatively TRBD1 (6 bases). Trimming took 4 bases from V and 4 from J, leaving 8 bases between them. CDR1 is SGHRS, CDR2 YFSETQ, per germline. The CDR3 covers 12 residues. The CDR3 here is CASSGGGYGYTF. CDR3 in DNA: TGCGCCAGCAGCGGAGGGGGCTATGGCTACACCTTC.

The table lists this clone with a few counts. The chain is built from TRBV6-1 and TRBJ1-5; the D is unclear. The CDR3 runs to 14 residues. The germline V gene encodes CDR1 MNHNS and CDR2 SASEGT. The germline V and J ends were trimmed by 6 bases and 2 bases, with 11 bases remaining between them. The CDR3 bases are TGTGCCAGCAGGGCACGACAAGGCAATCAGCCCCAGCATTTT. Its translation is CASRARQGNQPQHF.

This clone was recorded many times. CDR3 amino acids: CASSFGDRAYEQYF. CDR3 DNA: TGTGCCAGCAGCTTCGGGGACAGGGCCTACGAGCAGTACTTC. J is TRBJ2-7 and V is TRBV5-4; 9 nucleotides agree with TRBD1. J was trimmed by 2 bases and V by 2 bases; bases with no gene match: 2. There are 14 residues in the CDR3. CDR1 is SGHNT and CDR2 is YYREEE in the germline V gene (reference sequence).

At least ten counts were recorded for this clone. The V and J genes are TRBV7-9 and TRBJ2-1; 7 bases map to TRBD1. Trimming at V came to 2 bases and at J to 9 bases, leaving 4 bases not matched to a gene. There are 13 residues in the CDR3. Germline V gene lookup returns CDR1 SEHNR and CDR2 FQNEAQ (reference sequence). CDR3: CASSLKGAGEQFF. In nucleotides, the CDR3 is TGTGCCAGCAGCTTAAAGGGGGCGGGTGAGCAGTTCTTC.

This clone was picked up many times. The chain employs TRBV11-2 and TRBJ2-6, with D possibly being TRBD1 (5 bases). The V gene lost 5 bases and the J gene lost 2 bases, with 13 bases spanning the gap. Germline CDR1 reads SGHAT; CDR2 reads FQNNGV. The CDR3 consists of 16 residues. The CDR3 here is CASSHAGRTGANVLTF. CDR3 in DNA: TGTGCCAGCAGCCACGCAGGGCGGACTGGGGCCAACGTCCTGACTTTC.

The table lists this clone with many counts. The CDR3 here is CASSLGTGGNYGYTF. CDR3 in DNA: TGCGCCAGCAGCTTGGGGACAGGGGGCAACTATGGCTACACCTTC. The chain uses TRBV5-1 and TRBJ1-2; 11 bases line up with TRBD1. The CDR3 is made up of 15 amino acids. Germline loops: CDR1 SGHRS, CDR2 YFSETQ. With 0 bases clipped from V and 2 bases from J, the junction kept 0 bases outside the gene matches. Full variable domain (remainder filled in from reference TRBV5-1 and TRBJ1-2): KAGVTQTPRYLIKTRGQQVTLSCSPISGHRSVSWYQQTPGQGLQFLFEYFSETQRNKGNFPGRFSGRQFSNSRSEMNVSTLELGDSALYLCASSLGTGGNYGYTFGSGTRLTVV.

This clone came up many times. The rearrangement joins TRBV6-6 to TRBJ2-1, with 7 bases identical to TRBD1. This CDR3 region has 16 residues. The germline V gene encodes CDR1 MNHNY and CDR2 SVGAGI (reference sequence). The V gene end was trimmed by 6 bases and the J gene end by 2 bases; junction bases not matched to a gene: 10. The CDR3, as DNA: TGTGCCAGCAGAACCGTAGGGGGCGCCCCCTACAATGAGCAGTTCTTC. It is translated as CASRTVGGAPYNEQFF.

This clone was detected many times. The gene calls are TRBV5-1 and TRBJ1-1, with D hard to call. There are 16 residues in the CDR3. The germline gives CDR1 SGHRS, CDR2 YFSETQ. Trimming took 0 bases from V and 3 from J, leaving 15 bases between them. The CDR3 coding sequence is TGCGCCAGCAGCTTGGCCCTGAATCGCCGGGACACTGAAGCTTTCTTT. As protein: CASSLALNRRDTEAFF.

A few counts support this clone. The chain combines TRBV9 with TRBJ2-7; 9 bases fit TRBD1. Germline CDR1 is SGDLS and CDR2 is YYNGEE. This CDR3 comprises 15 residues. J lost 0 bases, V lost 3 bases, and 4 bases had no gene match. CDR3 residues: CASSAGQGSSYEQYF. The CDR3 bases are TGTGCCAGCAGCGCGGGACAGGGAAGCTCCTACGAGCAGTACTTC. Full variable domain (missing parts from reference TRBV9 and TRBJ2-7): DSGVTQTPKHLITATGQRVTLRCSPRSGDLSVYWYQQSLDQGLQFLIQYYNGEERAKGNILERFSAQQFPDLHSELNLSSLELGDSALYFCASSAGQGSSYEQYFGPGTRLTVT.